This T cell receptor (beta chain) emerged from a study of T cells in narcolepsy. Study at large: Patients with NT1 or NT2 and healthy control donors were enrolled.

Findings and caveats of the study: Autoreactive clonotypes reportedly recurred in blood of same and different patients, not controls. In some patient and control memory CD4+ samples, autoreactive clones were absent.

TCRdb's copy holds only in-frame clones and misses some; the assay was immunoSEQ multiplex PCR. The sample records around 42,000 clones, around 88% being singletons. About this clone: Its antigen remains unknown.

This CDR3 spans 14 amino acids. The V end lost 0 bases, the J end lost 0 bases, and 6 bases lay between the germline ends. Germline V gene sequence: CDR1 SGHTA, CDR2 FQGNSA. Sequencing input: CD45RA- memory CD4+ T cells from PBMCs. The chain links TRBV7-2 to TRBJ2-7; the D is unclear. The sequence derives from a human donor with narcolepsy. CDR3 loop: CASSLALNSYEQYF. The CDR3 bases are TGTGCCAGCAGCTTAGCCTTAAACTCCTACGAGCAGTACTTC.